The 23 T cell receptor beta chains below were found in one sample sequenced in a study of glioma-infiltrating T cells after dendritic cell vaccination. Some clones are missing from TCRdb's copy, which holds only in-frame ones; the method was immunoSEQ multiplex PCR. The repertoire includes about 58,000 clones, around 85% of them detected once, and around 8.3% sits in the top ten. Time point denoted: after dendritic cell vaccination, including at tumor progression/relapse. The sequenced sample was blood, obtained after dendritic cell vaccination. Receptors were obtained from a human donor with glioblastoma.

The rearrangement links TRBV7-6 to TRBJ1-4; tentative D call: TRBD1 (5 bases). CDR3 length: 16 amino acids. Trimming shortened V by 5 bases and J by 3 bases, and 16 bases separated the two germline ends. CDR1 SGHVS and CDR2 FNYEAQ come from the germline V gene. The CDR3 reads CASSPQTANPNEKLFF. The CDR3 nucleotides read TGTGCCAGCAGCCCCCAGACAGCGAACCCTAATGAAAAACTGTTTTTT.

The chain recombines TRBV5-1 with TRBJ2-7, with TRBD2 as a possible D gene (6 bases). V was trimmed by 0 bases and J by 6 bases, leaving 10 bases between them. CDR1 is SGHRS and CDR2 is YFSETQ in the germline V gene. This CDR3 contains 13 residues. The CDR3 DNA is TGCGCCAGCAGCTTGGCAGTGGGACTCGAGCAGTACTTC. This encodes CASSLAVGLEQYF. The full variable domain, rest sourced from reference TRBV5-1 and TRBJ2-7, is KAGVTQTPRYLIKTRGQQVTLSCSPISGHRSVSWYQQTPGQGLQFLFEYFSETQRNKGNFPGRFSGRQFSNSRSEMNVSTLELGDSALYLCASSLAVGLEQYFGPGTRLTVT.

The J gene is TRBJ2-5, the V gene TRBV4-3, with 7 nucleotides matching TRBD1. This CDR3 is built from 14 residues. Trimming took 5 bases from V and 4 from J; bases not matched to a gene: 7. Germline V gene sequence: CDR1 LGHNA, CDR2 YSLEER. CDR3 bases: TGCGCCAGCAGCGCCGGGACAGCCACAGAGACCCAGTACTTC. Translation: CASSAGTATETQYF.

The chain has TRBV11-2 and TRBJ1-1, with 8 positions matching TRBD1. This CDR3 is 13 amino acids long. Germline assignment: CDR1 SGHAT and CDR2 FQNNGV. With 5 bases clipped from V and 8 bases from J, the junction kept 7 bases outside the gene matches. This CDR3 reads CASSRQGIEEAFF. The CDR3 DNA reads TGTGCCAGCAGCCGACAGGGGATCGAAGAAGCTTTCTTT.

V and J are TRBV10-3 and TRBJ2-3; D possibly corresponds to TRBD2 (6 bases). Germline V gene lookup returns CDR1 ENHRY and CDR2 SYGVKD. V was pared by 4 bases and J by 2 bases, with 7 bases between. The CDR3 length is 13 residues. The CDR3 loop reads CAISGGDTDTQYF. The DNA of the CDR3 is TGTGCCATCAGTGGGGGGGACACAGATACGCAGTATTTT.

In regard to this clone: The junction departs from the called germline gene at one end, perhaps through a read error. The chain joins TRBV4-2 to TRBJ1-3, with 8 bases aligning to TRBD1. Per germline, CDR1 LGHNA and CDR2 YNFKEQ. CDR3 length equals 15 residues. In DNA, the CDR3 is TGTGCCAGCAGCGAAGAATTAACAGGGGGGAACACCATATATTTT. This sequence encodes CASSEELTGGNTIYF.

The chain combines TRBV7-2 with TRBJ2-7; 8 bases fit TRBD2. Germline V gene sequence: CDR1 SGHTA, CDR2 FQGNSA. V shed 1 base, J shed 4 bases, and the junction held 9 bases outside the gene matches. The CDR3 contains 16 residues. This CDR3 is CASSLGPGTSNYEQYF. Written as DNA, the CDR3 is TGTGCCAGCAGCTTAGGCCCCGGGACTAGTAATTACGAGCAGTACTTC.

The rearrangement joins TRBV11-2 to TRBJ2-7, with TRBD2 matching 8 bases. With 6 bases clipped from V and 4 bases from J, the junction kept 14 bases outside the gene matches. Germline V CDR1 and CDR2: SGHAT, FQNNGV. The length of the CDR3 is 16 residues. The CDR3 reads CASSFILAGTTYEQYF. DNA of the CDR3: TGTGCCAGCAGTTTTATATTAGCGGGGACCACTTACGAGCAGTACTTC. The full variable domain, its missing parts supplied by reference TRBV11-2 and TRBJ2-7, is EAGVAQSPRYKIIEKRQSVAFWCNPISGHATLYWYQQILGQGPKLLIQFQNNGVVDDSQLPKDRFSAERLKGVDSTLKIQPAKLEDSAVYLCASSFILAGTTYEQYFGPGTRLTVT.

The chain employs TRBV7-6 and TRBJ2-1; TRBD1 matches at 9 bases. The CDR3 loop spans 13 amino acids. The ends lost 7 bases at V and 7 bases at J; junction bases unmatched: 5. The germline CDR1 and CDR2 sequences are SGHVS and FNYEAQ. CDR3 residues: CASIPDRGNEQFF. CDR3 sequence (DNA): TGTGCCAGCATTCCCGACAGGGGGAATGAGCAGTTCTTC. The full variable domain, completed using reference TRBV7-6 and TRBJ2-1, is GAGVSQSPRYKVTKRGQDVALRCDPISGHVSLYWYRQALGQGPEFLTYFNYEAQQDKSGLPNDRFSAERPEGSISTLTIQRTEQRDSAMYRCASIPDRGNEQFFGPGTRLTVL.

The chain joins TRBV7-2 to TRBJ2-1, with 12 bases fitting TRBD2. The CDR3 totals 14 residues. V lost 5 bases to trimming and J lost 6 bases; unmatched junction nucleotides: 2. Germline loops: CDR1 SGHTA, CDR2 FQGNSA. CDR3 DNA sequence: TGTGCCAGCAGCCCGGGACTAGCGGGCAATGAGCAGTTCTTC. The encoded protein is CASSPGLAGNEQFF.

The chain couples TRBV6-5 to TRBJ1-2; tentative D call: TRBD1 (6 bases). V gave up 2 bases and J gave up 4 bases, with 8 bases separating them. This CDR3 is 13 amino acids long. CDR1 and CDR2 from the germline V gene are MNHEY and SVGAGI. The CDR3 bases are TGTGCCAGCAGTTACGAGACAGGCTATGGCTACACCTTC. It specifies CASSYETGYGYTF.

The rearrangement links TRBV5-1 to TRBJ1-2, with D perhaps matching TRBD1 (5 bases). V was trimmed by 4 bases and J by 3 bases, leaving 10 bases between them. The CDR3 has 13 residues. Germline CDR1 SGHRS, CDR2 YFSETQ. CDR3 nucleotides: TGCGCCAGCAGCCTTAAAGGGGACTATGGCTACACCTTC. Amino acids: CASSLKGDYGYTF.

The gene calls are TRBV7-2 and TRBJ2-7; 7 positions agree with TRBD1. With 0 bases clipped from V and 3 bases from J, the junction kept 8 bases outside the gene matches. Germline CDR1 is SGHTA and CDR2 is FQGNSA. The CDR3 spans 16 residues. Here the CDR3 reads CASSLAGTALHYEQYF. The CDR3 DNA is TGTGCCAGCAGCTTAGCCGGGACAGCATTACACTACGAGCAGTACTTC. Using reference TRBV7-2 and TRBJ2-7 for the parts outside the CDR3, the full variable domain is GAGVSQSPSNKVTEKGKDVELRCDPISGHTALYWYRQSLGQGLEFLIYFQGNSAPDKSGLPSDRFSAERTGGSVSTLTIQRTQQEDSAVYLCASSLAGTALHYEQYFGPGTRLTVT.

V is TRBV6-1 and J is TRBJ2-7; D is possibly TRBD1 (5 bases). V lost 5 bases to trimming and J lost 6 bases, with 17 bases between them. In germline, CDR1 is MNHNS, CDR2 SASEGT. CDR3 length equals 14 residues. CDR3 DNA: TGTGCCAGCAGTCGAACAGGCTACCTAGGCGAGCAGTACTTC. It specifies CASSRTGYLGEQYF.

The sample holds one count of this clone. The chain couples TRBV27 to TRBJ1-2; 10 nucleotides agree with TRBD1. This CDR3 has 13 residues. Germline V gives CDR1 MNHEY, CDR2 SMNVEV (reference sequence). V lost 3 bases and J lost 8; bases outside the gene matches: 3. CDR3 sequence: CASSFDRGRGYTF. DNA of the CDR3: TGTGCCAGCAGTTTCGACAGGGGGCGAGGCTACACCTTC.

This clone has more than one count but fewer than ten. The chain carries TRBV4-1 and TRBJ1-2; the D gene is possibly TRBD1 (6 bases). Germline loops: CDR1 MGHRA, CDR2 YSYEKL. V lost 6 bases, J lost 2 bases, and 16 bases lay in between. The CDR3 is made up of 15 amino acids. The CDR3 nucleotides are TGCGCCAGCAGTCCTTATAGGGACACAAACTATGGCTACACCTTC. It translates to CASSPYRDTNYGYTF.

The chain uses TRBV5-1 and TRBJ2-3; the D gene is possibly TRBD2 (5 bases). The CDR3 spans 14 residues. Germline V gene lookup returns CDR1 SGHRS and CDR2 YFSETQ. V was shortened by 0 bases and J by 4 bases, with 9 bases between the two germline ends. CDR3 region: CASSLELGADTQYF. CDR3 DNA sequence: TGCGCCAGCAGCTTGGAACTCGGGGCAGATACGCAGTATTTT.

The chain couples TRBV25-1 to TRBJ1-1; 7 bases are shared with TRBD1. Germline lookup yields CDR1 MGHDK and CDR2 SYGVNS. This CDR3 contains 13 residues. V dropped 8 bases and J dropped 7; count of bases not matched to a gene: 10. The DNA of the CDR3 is TGTGCCAGCTCCCTGACAGGGTTCATTGAAGCTTTCTTT. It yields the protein CASSLTGFIEAFF.

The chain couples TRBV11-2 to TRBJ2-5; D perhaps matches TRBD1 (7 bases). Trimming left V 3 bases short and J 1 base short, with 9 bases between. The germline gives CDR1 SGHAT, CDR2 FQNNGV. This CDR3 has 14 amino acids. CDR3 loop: CASSLQGGQETQYF. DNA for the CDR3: TGTGCCAGCAGCTTGCAGGGGGGCCAAGAGACCCAGTACTTC.

The CDR3 DNA is TGTGCCTGGGGCGGAGGATTTACTGAAGCTTTCTTT. This encodes CAWGGGFTEAFF. The rearrangement links TRBV30 to TRBJ1-1; unclear D gene. This CDR3 contains 12 residues. With 5 bases removed from V and 5 bases from J, the gap between germline ends came to 12 bases. Germline V gene data show CDR1 as GTSNPN and CDR2 as SVGIG (reference sequence).

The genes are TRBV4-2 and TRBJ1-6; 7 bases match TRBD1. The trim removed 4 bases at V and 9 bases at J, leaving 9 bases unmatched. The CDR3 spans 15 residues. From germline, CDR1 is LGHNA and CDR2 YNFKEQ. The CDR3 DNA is TGTGCCAGCAGCCTCCCGACAGGGTTTGGTTCACCCCTCCACTTT. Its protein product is CASSLPTGFGSPLHF.

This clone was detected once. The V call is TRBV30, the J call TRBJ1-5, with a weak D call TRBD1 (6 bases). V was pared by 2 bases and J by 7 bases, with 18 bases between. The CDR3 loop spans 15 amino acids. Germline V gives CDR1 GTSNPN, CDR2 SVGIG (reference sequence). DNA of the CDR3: TGTGCCTGGAGTTCGGGTCCAGGGAGGGGGCAGCCCCAGCATTTT. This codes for CAWSSGPGRGQPQHF.

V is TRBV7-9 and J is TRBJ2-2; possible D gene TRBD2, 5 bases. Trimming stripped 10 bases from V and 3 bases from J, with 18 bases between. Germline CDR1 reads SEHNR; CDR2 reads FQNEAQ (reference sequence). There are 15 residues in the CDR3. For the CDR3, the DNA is TGTGCCAACCCCGACGGGGTGGGTGACACCGGGGAGCTGTTTTTT. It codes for CANPDGVGDTGELFF.